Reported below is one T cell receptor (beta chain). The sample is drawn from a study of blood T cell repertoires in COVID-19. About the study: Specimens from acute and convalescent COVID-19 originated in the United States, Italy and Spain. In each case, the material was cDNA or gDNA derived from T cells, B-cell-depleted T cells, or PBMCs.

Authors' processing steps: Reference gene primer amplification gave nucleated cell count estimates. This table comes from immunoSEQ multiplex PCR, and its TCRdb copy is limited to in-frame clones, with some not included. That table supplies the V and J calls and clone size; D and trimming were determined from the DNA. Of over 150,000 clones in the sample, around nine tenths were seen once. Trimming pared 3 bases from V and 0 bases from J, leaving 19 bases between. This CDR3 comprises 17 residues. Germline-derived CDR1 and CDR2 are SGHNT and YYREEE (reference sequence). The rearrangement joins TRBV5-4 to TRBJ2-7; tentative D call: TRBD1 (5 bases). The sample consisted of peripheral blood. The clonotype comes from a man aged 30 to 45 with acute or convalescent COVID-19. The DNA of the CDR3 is TGTGCCAGCAGCTCGACCCACTTTTGGCAGGGCTCCTACGAGCAGTACTTC. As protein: CASSSTHFWQGSYEQYF. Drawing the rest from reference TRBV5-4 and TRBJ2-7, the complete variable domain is ETGVTQSPTHLIKTRGQQVTLRCSSQSGHNTVSWYQQALGQGPQFIFQYYREEENGRGNFPPRFSGLQFPNYSSELNVNALELDDSALYLCASSSTHFWQGSYEQYFGPGTRLTVT.